This T cell receptor (beta chain) was sequenced for a study of identical twins. This clonotype occurred many times. TCRdb itself ran the 5' RACE reads through MiXCR, one entry per CDR3 protein. The sample lists approximately 690,000 distinct CDR3 sequences, approximately 6.1% occurring once. The length of the CDR3 is 17 residues. The V gene lost 0 bases and the J gene lost 1 base, with 14 bases spanning the gap. Per the germline V gene, CDR1 is SGHKS and CDR2 is YYEKEE (reference sequence). Sequenced input: naive T cells sorted from blood. The clonotype comes from a man aged 18 to 29 in good health. The V and J genes are TRBV5-5 and TRBJ1-5; TRBD1 might be the D (6 bases). Written as DNA, the CDR3 is TGTGCCAGCAGCTTGGATGGGGGGCTCCTCAGCAATCAGCCCCAGCATTTT. Residues: CASSLDGGLLSNQPQHF.